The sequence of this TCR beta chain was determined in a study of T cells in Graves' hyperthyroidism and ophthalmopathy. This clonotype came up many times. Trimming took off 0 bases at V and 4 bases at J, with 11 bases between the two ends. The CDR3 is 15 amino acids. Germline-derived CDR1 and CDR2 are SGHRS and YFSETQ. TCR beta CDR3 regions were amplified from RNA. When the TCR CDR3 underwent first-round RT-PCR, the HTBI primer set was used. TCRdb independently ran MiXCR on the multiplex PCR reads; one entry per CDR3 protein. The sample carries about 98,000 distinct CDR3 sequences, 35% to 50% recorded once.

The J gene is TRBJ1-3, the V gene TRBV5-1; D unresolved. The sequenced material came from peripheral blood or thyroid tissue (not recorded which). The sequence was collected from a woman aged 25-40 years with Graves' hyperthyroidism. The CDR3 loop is CASSLEPGEGNTIYF. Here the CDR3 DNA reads TGCGCCAGCAGCTTGGAGCCAGGCGAAGGAAACACCATATATTTT.